The entry below describes one TCR beta chain. The repertoire was sequenced with immunoSEQ multiplex PCR; TCRdb's copy has only in-frame clones and lacks some. The table lists more than 250,000 clones, around nine tenths of them singletons. The source of the sample is a study of blood T cell repertoires in COVID-19. CDR3 length: 15 amino acids. V was clipped by 0 bases and J by 1 base, with 8 bases between them. Germline values: CDR1 SGHDT, CDR2 YYEEEE. The chain links TRBV5-6 to TRBJ1-5; no clear D. The material sequenced was PBMCs or T cells enriched from blood (not recorded which). The TCR sequence derives from a woman younger than 45 who had recovered from COVID-19. This CDR3 reads CASSLGWRSNQPQHF. The CDR3, as DNA: TGTGCCAGCAGCTTGGGTTGGAGGAGCAATCAGCCCCAGCATTTT.